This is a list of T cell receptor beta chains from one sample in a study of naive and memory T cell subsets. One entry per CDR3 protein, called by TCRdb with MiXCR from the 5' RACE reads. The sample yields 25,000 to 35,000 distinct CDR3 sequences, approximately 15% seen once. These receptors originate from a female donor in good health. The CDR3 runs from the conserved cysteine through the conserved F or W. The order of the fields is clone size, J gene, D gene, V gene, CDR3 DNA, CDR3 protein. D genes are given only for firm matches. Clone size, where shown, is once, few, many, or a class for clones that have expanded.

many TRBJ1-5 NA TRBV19 TGTGCCAGTAGGAGCGGGGCGTTGAGCAATCAGCCCCAGCATTTT CASRSGALSNQPQHF
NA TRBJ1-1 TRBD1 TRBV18 TGTGCCAGCTCACCACCGGGCAGGGGGATGACTGAAGCTTTCTTT CASSPPGRGMTEAFF
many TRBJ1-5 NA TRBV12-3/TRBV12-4 TGTGCCAGCAGTTTAGTGGATGGAGCAAATCAGCCCCAGCATTTT CASSLVDGANQPQHF
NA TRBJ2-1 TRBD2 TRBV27 TGTGCCAGCAGTCAAAGGGGGACTAGCAGCTACAATGAGCAGTTCTTC CASSQRGTSSYNEQFF
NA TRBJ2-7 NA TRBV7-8 TGTGCCAGCAGCCTGGAGGGATCTTACCCACCTACCTACGAGCAGTACTTC CASSLEGSYPPTYEQYF
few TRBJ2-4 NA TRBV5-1 TGCGCCAGCAGCCGGGGTGTTAGGGCGGACGAGCGAAACATTCAGTACTTC CASSRGVRADERNIQYF
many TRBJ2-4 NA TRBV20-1 TGCAGTGCCCCCCCGGTGTCCAGGGGGGGGAACATTCAGTACTTC CSAPPVSRGGNIQYF
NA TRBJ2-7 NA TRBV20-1 TGCAGTGCTAGTTCTAGGAGCGTAGGCTCCTACGAGCAGTACTTC CSASSRSVGSYEQYF
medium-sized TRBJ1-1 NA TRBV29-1 TGCAGCGTCACGCCGAGTACCGGGGTGGTTAACACTGAAGCTTTCTTT CSVTPSTGVVNTEAFF
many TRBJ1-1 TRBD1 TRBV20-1 TGCAGTTTCGGTGACAGGGCCGAAGCTTTCTTT CSFGDRAEAFF
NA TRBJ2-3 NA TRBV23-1 TGCGCCAGCAGTCAATTGTCTATCAGGTACTCGGATACGCAGTATTTT CASSQLSIRYSDTQYF
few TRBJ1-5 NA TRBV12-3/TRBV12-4 TGTGCCAGCAGTTTAGCCAATCAGCCCCAGCATTTT CASSLANQPQHF
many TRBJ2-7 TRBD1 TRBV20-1 TGCAGTGCTAGTATACCGGGGACAGGGCCGTACGAGCAGTACTTC CSASIPGTGPYEQYF
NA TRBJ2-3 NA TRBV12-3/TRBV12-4 TGTGCCAGCAGTTTATTGTCAGATACGCAGTATTTT CASSLLSDTQYF
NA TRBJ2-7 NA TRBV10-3 TGTGCCATCAGGGGCGGCCCCTACGAGCAGTACTTC CAIRGGPYEQYF
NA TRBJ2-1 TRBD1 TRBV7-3 TGTGCCAGCAGCGCACCCACAGGGGGGCTCGACAATGAGCAGTTCTTC CASSAPTGGLDNEQFF
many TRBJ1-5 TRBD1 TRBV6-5 TGTGCCAGCAGTCTACAGGGGGCCGCGCCCCAGCATTTT CASSLQGAAPQHF
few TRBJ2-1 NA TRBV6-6 TGTGCCAGCAGCCCACAGACTAGTGAGCAGTTCTTC CASSPQTSEQFF
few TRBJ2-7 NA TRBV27 TGTGCCAGCAGTTTGTCAGGTTCTCATTACGAGCAGTACTTC CASSLSGSHYEQYF
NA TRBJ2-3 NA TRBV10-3 TGTGCCATCAGTGCCAGGGGGGGACGGGATACGCAGTATTTT CAISARGGRDTQYF
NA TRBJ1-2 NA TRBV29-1 TGCAGCGTTGGTGGAGGATTCTATGGCTACACCTTC CSVGGGFYGYTF
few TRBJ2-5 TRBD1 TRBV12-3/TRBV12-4 TGTGCCAGCAGTTTTGCGGACAGGGTGGAGACCCAGTACTTC CASSFADRVETQYF
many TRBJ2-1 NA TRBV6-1 TGTGCCAGCAGTGAACGCCAGAAGCAGTTCTTC CASSERQKQFF
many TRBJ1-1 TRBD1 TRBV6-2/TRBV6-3 TGTGCCAGCAGTTCCATCGAGGGGGCGCGAACTGAAGCTTTCTTT CASSSIEGARTEAFF
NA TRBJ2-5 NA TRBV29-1 TGCAGCGGTGGCCCTTATTACCAAGAGACCCAGTACTTC CSGGPYYQETQYF
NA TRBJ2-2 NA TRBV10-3 TGTGCCATCAGTGAACCCAGAGGAGGGACGAACACCGGGGAGCTGTTTTTT CAISEPRGGTNTGELFF
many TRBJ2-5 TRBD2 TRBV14 TGTGCCAGCAGCCAAAAATCTGGACTAGTAGGAGAGACCCAGTACTTC CASSQKSGLVGETQYF
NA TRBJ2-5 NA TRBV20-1 TGCAGTGCTCCCGCCCGGGGGAACCAAGAGACCCAGTACTTC CSAPARGNQETQYF
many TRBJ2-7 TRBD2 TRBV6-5 TGTGCCAGCAGAAGTCCGGGGGGATACGGGGAGCAGTACTTC CASRSPGGYGEQYF
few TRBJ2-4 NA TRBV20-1 TGCAGTGCTAGAGATGACTACCTAGCCAAAAACATTCAGTACTTC CSARDDYLAKNIQYF
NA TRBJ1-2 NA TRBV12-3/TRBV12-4 TGTGCCAGCAGTCACCCGGTGGGCACCCTTAACTATGGCTACACCTTC CASSHPVGTLNYGYTF